This T cell receptor (beta chain) was recovered during a study of control samples from healthy donors and cancer patients. Concerning this clone itself: The sample contains more than one DNA sequence encoding this CDR3.

Generated by immunoSEQ multiplex PCR, the TCRdb table keeps only in-frame clones and is missing some. The sample includes 35,000 to 45,000 clones, approximately 87% of them seen just once. The CDR3 is 14 residues long. The germline CDR1 and CDR2 sequences are SGHRS and YFSETQ. V shed 0 bases and J 3 bases; nucleotides not matched to a gene: 3. The sample was blood. The TCR was taken from a man in his fifties or sixties in good health. The rearrangement uses TRBV5-1 and TRBJ2-7, with TRBD1 identical over 7 bases. The CDR3 reads CASSLGQGRYEQYF. The DNA of the CDR3 is TGCGCCAGCAGCTTGGGACAGGGTCGCTACGAGCAGTACTTC.